This T cell receptor beta chain is drawn from a study of CXCR3-negative and CXCR3-positive naive CD8 T cells. Study conclusions and caveats: With respect to TRBV-TRBJ usage, naive CXCR3-negative and CXCR3-positive cells were similar; memory differed. For memory CD8+ cells diversity was much lower, but both naive subsets had comparably high diversity.

Every subset of CD8+ T cells was sorted in triplicate at a few hundred thousand cells each. Definition of naive CD8+ T cells rested on a CD45RO-CCR7+CD27+CD95- profile. TRB cDNA libraries were made by UMI-labeled 5' RACE. TCRdb re-called the 5' RACE reads and shows each CDR3 protein once, DNA omitted. Recorded for this sample: approximately 3,400 distinct CDR3 sequences. This clonotype is classed as medium-sized (0.01 to 0.1%) by frequency. Antigen: not known. This CDR3 has 14 amino acids. Germline V gene sequence: CDR1 SGHRS, CDR2 YFSETQ. The material sequenced was naive CXCR3- CD8+ T cells from blood. Subset: CD45RO-CCR7+CD27+CD95- naive CD8+ T cells lacking CXCR3 (TNR3-). The sequence came from a human donor in good health. Some clones in this sample may be carry-over from other donors' samples. V and J are TRBV5-1 and TRBJ2-1; TCRdb picks TRBD2, but there is no DNA to check that call. CDR3 residues: CASSLGLEGNEQFF. Using reference TRBV5-1 and TRBJ2-1 for the parts outside the CDR3, the full variable domain is KAGVTQTPRYLIKTRGQQVTLSCSPISGHRSVSWYQQTPGQGLQFLFEYFSETQRNKGNFPGRFSGRQFSNSRSEMNVSTLELGDSALYLCASSLGLEGNEQFFGPGTRLTVL.